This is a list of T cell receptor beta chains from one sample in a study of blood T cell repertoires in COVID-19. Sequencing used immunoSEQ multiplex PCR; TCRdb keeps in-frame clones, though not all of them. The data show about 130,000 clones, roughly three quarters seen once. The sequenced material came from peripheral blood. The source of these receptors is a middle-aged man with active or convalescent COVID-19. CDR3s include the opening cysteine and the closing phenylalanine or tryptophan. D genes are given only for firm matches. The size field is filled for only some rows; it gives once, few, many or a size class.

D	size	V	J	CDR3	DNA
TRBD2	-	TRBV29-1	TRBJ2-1	CSVILAGGPNTHNEQFF	TGCAGCGTGATACTAGCGGGAGGACCTAATACCCACAATGAGCAGTTCTTC
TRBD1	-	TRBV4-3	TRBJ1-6	CASSRRRKGAEDNSPLHF	TGCGCCAGCAGCCGCCGACGAAAGGGGGCGGAGGATAATTCACCCCTCCACTTT
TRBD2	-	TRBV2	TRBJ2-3	CATGGGSADTQYF	TGTGCCACCGGGGGGGGGAGTGCAGATACGCAGTATTTT
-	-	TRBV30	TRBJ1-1	CAWSVLGGGEAFF	TGTGCCTGGAGTGTACTGGGCGGGGGTGAAGCTTTCTTT
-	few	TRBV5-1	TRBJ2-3	CASSSQGYDGDTQYF	TGCGCCAGCAGCTCACAGGGATATGATGGAGATACGCAGTATTTT
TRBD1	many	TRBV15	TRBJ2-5	CATSTGTGVETQYF	TGTGCCACCAGCACCGGGACAGGGGTGGAGACCCAGTACTTC
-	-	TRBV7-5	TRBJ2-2	CVRSVHSGRAKGELFF	TGTGTCAGAAGCGTACATAGCGGGAGGGCCAAAGGGGAGCTGTTTTTT
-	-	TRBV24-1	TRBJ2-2	CATSDPQNRVGPGELFF	TGTGCCACCAGTGACCCTCAAAACAGGGTAGGACCCGGGGAGCTGTTTTTT
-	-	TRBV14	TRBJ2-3	CASSRAILRGTDTQYF	TGTGCCAGCAGCCGAGCAATCCTCCGGGGGACAGATACGCAGTATTTT
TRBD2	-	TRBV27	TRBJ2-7	CASGSIGVGLPYEQYF	TGTGCCAGCGGATCAATTGGGGTGGGACTACCTTACGAGCAGTACTTC
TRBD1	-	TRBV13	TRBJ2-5	CASSMDRAETQYF	TGTGCCAGCAGCATGGACAGGGCAGAGACCCAGTACTTC
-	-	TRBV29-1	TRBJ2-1	CSVFRDFSYNEQFF	TGCAGCGTATTTAGGGACTTCTCCTACAATGAGCAGTTCTTC
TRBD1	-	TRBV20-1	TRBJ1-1	CSASPDRATEAFF	TGCAGTGCTAGTCCGGACAGGGCCACTGAAGCTTTCTTT
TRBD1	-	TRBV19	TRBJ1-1	CASSYGTAGTEAFF	TGTGCCAGTAGTTACGGGACAGCCGGAACCGAAGCTTTCTTT
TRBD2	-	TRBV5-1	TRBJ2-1	CASSPTRTSGYNEQFF	TGCGCCAGCAGCCCGACCCGGACTAGCGGCTACAATGAGCAGTTCTTC
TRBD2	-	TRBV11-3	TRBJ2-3	CASSLDPLRTSGDTQYF	TGTGCCAGCAGCTTAGACCCGCTTCGGACTAGTGGGGATACGCAGTATTTT
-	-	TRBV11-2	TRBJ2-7	CASGFRGGGVTYEQYF	TGTGCCAGCGGGTTCCGCGGGGGCGGGGTGACCTACGAGCAGTACTTC
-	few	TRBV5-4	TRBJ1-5	CASSGGSNQPQHF	TGTGCCAGCAGCGGAGGTAGCAATCAGCCCCAGCATTTT
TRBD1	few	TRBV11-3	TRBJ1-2	CASSLLSTGRGYTF	TGTGCCAGCAGCTTACTATCGACAGGGCGAGGCTACACCTTC
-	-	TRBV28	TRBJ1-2	CASSLFQGNYGYTF	TGTGCCAGCAGTTTATTCCAGGGGAACTATGGCTACACCTTC
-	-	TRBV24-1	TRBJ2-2	CATKPANTGELFF	TGTGCCACCAAGCCGGCGAACACCGGGGAGCTGTTTTTT
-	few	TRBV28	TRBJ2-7	CASSQQSRGTYEQYF	TGTGCCAGCAGTCAACAATCCAGGGGTACGTACGAGCAGTACTTC
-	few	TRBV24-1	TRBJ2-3	CATGGSHTDTQYF	TGTGCCACCGGAGGCAGCCACACAGATACGCAGTATTTT
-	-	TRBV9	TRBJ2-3	CASSVANWRDTQYF	TGTGCCAGCAGCGTAGCTAATTGGAGGGATACGCAGTATTTT
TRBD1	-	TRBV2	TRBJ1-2	CASSERQGAHGYTF	TGTGCCAGCAGTGAAAGGCAGGGGGCCCATGGCTACACCTTC
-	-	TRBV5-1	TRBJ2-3	CASIGESTDTQYF	TGCGCCAGCATCGGGGAAAGCACAGATACGCAGTATTTT
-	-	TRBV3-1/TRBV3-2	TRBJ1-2	CASSLGRTTNYGYTF	TGTGCCAGCAGCCTCGGACGGACTACTAACTATGGCTACACCTTC
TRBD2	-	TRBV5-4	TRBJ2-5	CASSSPGGRETQYF	TGTGCCAGCAGCTCCCCGGGGGGAAGAGAGACCCAGTACTTC
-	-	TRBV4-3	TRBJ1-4	CASSQQLQLTNEKLFF	TGCGCCAGCAGCCAACAATTACAGTTAACTAATGAAAAACTGTTTTTT
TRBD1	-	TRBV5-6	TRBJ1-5	CASSLSTGGRGNQPQHF	TGTGCCAGCAGCCTTAGCACAGGGGGCAGGGGCAATCAGCCCCAGCATTTT
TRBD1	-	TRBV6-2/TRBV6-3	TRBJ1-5	CASSYPDREQPQHF	TGTGCCAGCAGTTACCCGGACAGGGAACAGCCCCAGCATTTT
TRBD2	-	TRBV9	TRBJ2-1	CASSFLTSGGAEQFF	TGTGCCAGCAGCTTTTTGACTAGCGGGGGGGCGGAGCAGTTCTTC
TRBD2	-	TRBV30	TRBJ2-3	CAWGRRLASLRDTQYF	TGTGCCTGGGGCCGGAGACTAGCGTCGCTTCGGGATACGCAGTATTTT
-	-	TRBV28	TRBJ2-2	CACRSQNTGELFF	TGTGCCTGTAGGAGTCAGAACACCGGGGAGCTGTTTTTT
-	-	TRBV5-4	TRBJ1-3	CASSVESSGNTIYF	TGTGCCAGCAGCGTGGAGAGCTCTGGAAACACCATATATTTT
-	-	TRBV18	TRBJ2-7	CASSPNLGEQYF	TGTGCCAGCTCACCTAATCTCGGCGAGCAGTACTTC
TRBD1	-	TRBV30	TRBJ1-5	CAWSGPGTDQPQHF	TGTGCCTGGAGTGGTCCGGGGACAGATCAGCCCCAGCATTTT